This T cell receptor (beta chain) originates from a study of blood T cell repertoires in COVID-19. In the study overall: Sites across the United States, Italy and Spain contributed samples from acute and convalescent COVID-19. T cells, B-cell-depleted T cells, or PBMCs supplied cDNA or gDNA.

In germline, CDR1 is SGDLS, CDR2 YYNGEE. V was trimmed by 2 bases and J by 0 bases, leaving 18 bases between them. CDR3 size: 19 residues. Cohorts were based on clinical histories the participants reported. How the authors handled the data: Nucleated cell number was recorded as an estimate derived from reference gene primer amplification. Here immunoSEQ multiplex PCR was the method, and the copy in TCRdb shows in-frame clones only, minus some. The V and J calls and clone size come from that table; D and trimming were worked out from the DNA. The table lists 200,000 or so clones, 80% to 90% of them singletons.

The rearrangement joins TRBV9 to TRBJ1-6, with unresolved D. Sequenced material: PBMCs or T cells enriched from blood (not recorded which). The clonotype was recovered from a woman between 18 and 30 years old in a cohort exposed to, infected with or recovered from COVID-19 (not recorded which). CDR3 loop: CASSVAPERSRSYNSPLHF. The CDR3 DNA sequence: TGTGCCAGCAGCGTCGCTCCGGAGAGGTCCCGCTCCTATAATTCACCCCTCCACTTT.